Each of the 7 T cell receptor beta chains below was sequenced from the same sample in a study of blood T cell repertoires in COVID-19. Data came from immunoSEQ multiplex PCR; TCRdb stores just in-frame clones and leaves some out. This table has 150,000 or so clones, about 81% appearing once. Sequenced input: peripheral blood. These receptors all come from a human donor in a cohort sampled during active COVID-19.

The gene calls are TRBV5-1 and TRBJ2-1, with 14 bases lining up with TRBD2. V trimming: 6 bases; J trimming: 7 bases; junction bases outside the gene matches: 6. The CDR3 is 15 amino acids. Germline assignment: CDR1 SGHRS and CDR2 YFSETQ. The CDR3 reads CASTPWTSGGNEQFF. CDR3 DNA: TGCGCCAGCACCCCGTGGACTAGCGGGGGGAATGAGCAGTTCTTC.

This clone was counted a few times. This rearrangement joins TRBV11-2 to TRBJ2-7, with no clear D. The V end lost 5 bases, the J end lost 2 bases, and 4 bases lay between the germline ends. The germline V gene has CDR1 SGHAT and CDR2 FQNNGV. CDR3 length: 11 residues. The CDR3 sequence: CASSTTYEQYF. The CDR3 nucleotides read TGTGCCAGCAGCACTACCTACGAGCAGTACTTC.

CDR3 sequence reads: CASSPNRLRSGNTIYF. CDR3 coding DNA: TGTGCCAGCAGCCCGAACAGGCTCCGCTCTGGAAACACCATATATTTT. The chain carries TRBV7-2 and TRBJ1-3, with D perhaps TRBD1 (5 bases). Germline V lookup: CDR1 SGHTA, CDR2 FQGNSA. This CDR3 comprises 16 residues. The germline V and J ends were trimmed by 5 bases and 0 bases, with 14 bases remaining between them.

J is TRBJ2-3 and V is TRBV19, with TRBD2 identical over 9 bases. CDR1 and CDR2 (germline): LNHDA, SQIVND (reference sequence). V gave up 5 bases and J gave up 2 bases; unmatched junction bases: 11. CDR3 length: 17 residues. CDR3 region: CASSSPLLAGHTDTQYF. CDR3 nucleotides: TGTGCCAGTAGTTCGCCCCTTCTAGCGGGACACACAGATACGCAGTATTTT. The complete variable domain, with remaining parts taken from reference TRBV19 and TRBJ2-3, reads DGGITQSPKYLFRKEGQNVTLSCEQNLNHDAMYWYRQDPGQGLRLIYYSQIVNDFQKGDIAEGYSVSREKKESFPLTVTSAQKNPTAFYLCASSSPLLAGHTDTQYFGPGTRLTVL.

This clone was seen only a few times. The chain has TRBV28 and TRBJ1-4; D unclear. The germline V gene has CDR1 MDHEN and CDR2 SYDVKM. V lost 7 bases and J 7 bases, leaving 19 bases between the germline ends. The CDR3 runs to 15 residues. The CDR3 spells CASTTAGLRGEKLFF. CDR3 DNA sequence: TGTGCCAGCACTACTGCGGGCCTACGGGGTGAAAAACTGTTTTTT.

V and J are TRBV2 and TRBJ2-7, with D perhaps TRBD2 (6 bases). Germline V gives CDR1 SNHLY, CDR2 FYNNEI. V was trimmed by 1 base and J by 2 bases, leaving 15 bases between them. The CDR3 consists of 16 residues. CDR3 nucleotide sequence: TGTGCCAGCAGTGAAGGGTGGGGGGAACGGGCCTACGAGCAGTACTTC. Amino acids: CASSEGWGERAYEQYF.

This chain uses TRBV3-1 (or the pseudogene TRBV3-2) with TRBJ2-1; TRBD2 matches 8 bases. This CDR3 comprises 16 residues. V dropped 1 base and J dropped 4; count of bases not matched to a gene: 6. Germline assignment: CDR1 LGHDT and CDR2 YNNKEL (reference sequence). The CDR3 region has the DNA TGTGCCAGCAGCCAAGTTTCAGCGGGAGAGTACAATGAGCAGTTCTTC. As protein: CASSQVSAGEYNEQFF.